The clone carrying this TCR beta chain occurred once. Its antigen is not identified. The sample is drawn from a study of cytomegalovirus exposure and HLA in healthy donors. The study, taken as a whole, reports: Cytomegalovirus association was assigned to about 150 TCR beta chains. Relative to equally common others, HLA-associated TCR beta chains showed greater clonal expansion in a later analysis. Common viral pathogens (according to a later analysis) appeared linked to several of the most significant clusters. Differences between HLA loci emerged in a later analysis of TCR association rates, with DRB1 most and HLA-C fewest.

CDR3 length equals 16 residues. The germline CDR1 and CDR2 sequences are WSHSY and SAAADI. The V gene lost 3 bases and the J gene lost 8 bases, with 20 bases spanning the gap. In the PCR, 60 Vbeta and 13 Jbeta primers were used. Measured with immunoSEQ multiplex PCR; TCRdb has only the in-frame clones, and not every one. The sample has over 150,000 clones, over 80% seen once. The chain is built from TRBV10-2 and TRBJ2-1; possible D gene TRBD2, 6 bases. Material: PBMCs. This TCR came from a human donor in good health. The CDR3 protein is CASSDSFWGGGHEQFF. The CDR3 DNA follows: TGCGCCAGCAGTGATTCGTTTTGGGGAGGCGGACATGAGCAGTTCTTC.